These T cell receptor beta chains were read from a single sample in a study of blood T cells in healthy people across ages. TCRdb called the 5' RACE reads again in MiXCR, with one record for every CDR3 protein. The sample lists 1.5 million to 2 million distinct CDR3 sequences, around 42% occurring once. Sequenced material: blood. All receptors come from a human donor in good health. Each CDR3 is given with its conserved first and last residue. The D gene is left open where the match is weak. Some rows mark clone size as missing; the rest say once, few, many or name a class of expanded clone.

D	size	V	J	CDR3	DNA
TRBD1	once	TRBV20-1	TRBJ1-2	CSARRDGTAYGYTF	TGCAGTGCAAGAAGGGATGGGACAGCCTATGGCTACACCTTC
.	.	TRBV6-9	TRBJ2-6	CASNRGAPGANVRTF	TGTGCCAGCAATCGGGGGGCGCCGGGGGCCAACGTCCGGACTTTC
TRBD1	.	TRBV5-6	TRBJ2-2	CASSRIGQGDTGELFF	TGTGCCAGCAGCCGGATCGGACAGGGCGACACCGGGGAGCTGTTTTTT
.	few	TRBV7-2	TRBJ2-3	CASEHRGGGGGGPPDTQYF	TGTGCCAGCGAACATCGAGGGGGCGGGGGCGGGGGGCCCCCAGATACGCAGTATTTT
TRBD1	.	TRBV3-1	TRBJ1-6	CASSQEWDRSLENSPLHF	TGTGCCAGCAGCCAAGAGTGGGACAGGAGCCTTGAGAATTCACCCCTCCACTTT
TRBD1	once	TRBV27	TRBJ1-1	CASSLTPVDRERTEAFF	TGTGCCAGCAGTTTAACTCCCGTCGACAGGGAACGGACTGAAGCTTTCTTT
.	few	TRBV7-8	TRBJ1-4	CASSSTDRNEKLFF	TGTGCCAGCAGCTCTACGGACCGAAATGAAAAACTGTTTTTT
.	.	TRBV15	TRBJ2-3	CATSPGQYNTDTQYF	TGTGCCACCAGCCCCGGACAGTACAACACAGATACGCAGTATTTT
TRBD1	.	TRBV7-3	TRBJ1-1	CASSLSGTVTEAFF	TGTGCCAGCAGCCTCTCCGGGACAGTGACTGAAGCTTTCTTT
TRBD1	many	TRBV11-1	TRBJ2-6	CASSLDHGQEEVFSGANVLTF	TGTGCCAGCAGCTTAGATCATGGACAGGAGGAAGTATTCTCTGGGGCCAACGTCCTGACTTTC
.	.	TRBV20-1	TRBJ2-7	CSARDIVGRPYEQYF	TGCAGTGCTAGAGATATAGTGGGACGGCCCTACGAGCAGTACTTC
.	.	TRBV6-5	TRBJ1-1	CASRKRVYTEAFF	TGTGCCAGCAGAAAGAGGGTGTACACTGAAGCTTTCTTT
.	once	TRBV7-8	TRBJ1-1	CASSSQSSGANTEAFF	TGTGCCAGCAGCTCCCAGTCCTCAGGGGCGAACACTGAAGCTTTCTTT
.	few	TRBV27	TRBJ1-2	CASSLFAGWVGYTF	TGTGCCAGCAGTTTATTTGCAGGGTGGGTTGGCTACACCTTC
.	.	TRBV20-1	TRBJ1-1	CSARVGGLVTEAFF	TGCAGTGCTAGAGTCGGGGGACTGGTCACTGAAGCTTTCTTT
.	.	TRBV24-1	TRBJ1-2	CATMGRVGGYTF	TGTGCCACCATGGGCAGGGTTGGCGGCTACACCTTC
.	few	TRBV6-2/TRBV6-3	TRBJ1-2	CASSPRRGPNYGYTF	TGTGCCAGCAGCCCACGCAGGGGCCCTAACTATGGCTACACCTTC
TRBD1	.	TRBV5-1	TRBJ2-7	CASSRGDRADEQYF	TGCGCCAGCAGCCGGGGGGACAGGGCCGACGAGCAGTACTTC
TRBD2	few	TRBV20-1	TRBJ2-3	CSARDSLAGQDTQYF	TGCAGTGCGAGAGATAGCCTAGCGGGGCAGGATACGCAGTATTTT
.	.	TRBV29-1	TRBJ1-4	CSIYDRFGELFF	TGCAGCATTTATGACAGGTTCGGGGAACTGTTTTTT
.	few	TRBV5-1	TRBJ2-5	CASSLDARGIQETQYF	TGCGCCAGCAGCTTGGACGCGCGGGGAATCCAAGAGACCCAGTACTTC
.	.	TRBV6-2/TRBV6-3	TRBJ2-3	CASIPIEGSSTDTQYF	TGTGCCAGCATTCCCATCGAGGGTTCTAGCACAGATACGCAGTATTTT
.	few	TRBV7-2	TRBJ2-5	CASSNYRVALRETQYF	TGTGCCAGCAGTAATTACAGGGTTGCTTTGCGTGAGACCCAGTACTTC
TRBD1	.	TRBV25-1	TRBJ1-2	CASSDREGAYGYTF	TGTGCCAGCAGTGATCGAGAGGGGGCTTACGGCTACACCTTC
.	.	TRBV4-1	TRBJ2-1	CASSPRGQSYNEQFF	TGCGCCAGCAGCCCCAGGGGTCAGTCCTACAATGAGCAGTTCTTC
TRBD1	few	TRBV6-6	TRBJ1-5	CASSYRDSANQPQHF	TGTGCCAGCAGTTACCGGGACAGTGCAAATCAGCCCCAGCATTTT
TRBD1	few	TRBV4-3	TRBJ1-2	CASSQDLDRGVDGYTF	TGCGCCAGCAGCCAAGATTTGGACAGGGGAGTCGACGGCTACACCTTC
TRBD1	few	TRBV10-3	TRBJ2-7	CAISEPRQGGEQYF	TGTGCCATCAGTGAGCCCAGACAGGGGGGAGAGCAGTACTTC
.	.	TRBV12-3/TRBV12-4	TRBJ1-6	CASSKGGHSPLHF	TGTGCCAGCAGTAAAGGTGGTCATTCACCCCTCCACTTT
.	.	TRBV4-1	TRBJ2-7	CASSQVGAGGYEQYF	TGCGCCAGCAGCCAAGTGGGGGCCGGGGGCTACGAGCAGTACTTC
.	few	TRBV4-3	TRBJ1-4	CASSQDPGSFEKLFF	TGCGCCAGCAGCCAAGATCCTGGGAGCTTCGAAAAACTGTTTTTT
.	.	TRBV28	TRBJ2-7	CASSLPLETAREQYF	TGTGCCAGCAGTTTACCCCTCGAGACAGCCCGGGAGCAGTACTTC
TRBD1	.	TRBV6-2/TRBV6-3	TRBJ1-6	CATARDRYNSPLHF	TGTGCCACCGCAAGGGACAGGTATAATTCACCCCTCCACTTT
TRBD1	.	TRBV4-1	TRBJ1-1	CASSIRDREAEAFF	TGCGCCAGCAGCATCCGGGACAGGGAGGCTGAAGCTTTCTTT
TRBD2	.	TRBV20-1	TRBJ2-1	CSARGLAGVNEQFF	TGCAGTGCTCGGGGACTAGCGGGGGTCAATGAGCAGTTCTTC
TRBD2	.	TRBV7-2	TRBJ2-7	CASSSGLAPYEQYF	TGTGCCAGCAGCTCCGGACTAGCCCCCTACGAGCAGTACTTC
TRBD1	.	TRBV2	TRBJ2-6	CASTPGTAGGANVLTF	TGTGCCAGCACGCCGGGGACAGCAGGTGGGGCCAACGTCCTGACTTTC
.	.	TRBV20-1	TRBJ1-6	CSASERGGSPLHF	TGCAGTGCTAGTGAAAGGGGTGGGTCACCCCTCCACTTT
TRBD1	.	TRBV29-1	TRBJ1-2	CSEFTGQGYTF	TGCAGCGAGTTTACGGGACAGGGCTACACCTTC
TRBD1	.	TRBV12-3/TRBV12-4	TRBJ1-1	CASSTTGSAAFF	TGTGCCAGCAGCACGACAGGGTCTGCAGCTTTCTTT